The following is a T cell receptor (beta chain) sequence with its context. The data derive from a study of blood T cell repertoires in COVID-19. For the study at large: Both acute and convalescent COVID-19 samples were obtained from the United States, Italy and Spain. Sources were T cells, B-cell-depleted T cells, or PBMCs; the material itself was cDNA or gDNA.

The germline gives CDR1 MNHEY, CDR2 SVGAGI. V dropped 6 bases and J dropped 5; count of bases not matched to a gene: 4. CDR3 length equals 13 residues. Assay used: immunoSEQ multiplex PCR; TCRdb lists only in-frame clones, some missing. The sample contains 250,000 to 300,000 clones, roughly 85% of which appear only once. The sequence was collected from a woman aged 70-85 years with acute or convalescent COVID-19. The chain recombines TRBV6-5 with TRBJ2-3; 8 nucleotides agree with TRBD2. Sequencing was carried out using peripheral blood. CDR3 residues: CASSRGGVDTQYF. The CDR3 DNA is TGTGCCAGCAGCCGGGGGGGCGTAGATACGCAGTATTTT.